Listed below are T cell receptor beta chains from one sample, sequenced in a study of cytomegalovirus exposure and HLA in healthy donors. Here immunoSEQ multiplex PCR was the method, and the copy in TCRdb shows in-frame clones only, minus some. The data include about 140,000 clones; the top ten clones carry about 2.2%. The material sequenced was PBMCs. The receptors originated from a woman between 18 and 29 years old in good health and CMV-seronegative. Both conserved end residues are part of each CDR3. The D gene is left open where the match is weak.

TRBV7-3,15,TRBJ2-1,TRBD2,TGTGCCAGCAGCCAGGGACTAGCGGTCTACAATGAGCAGTTCTTC,CASSQGLAVYNEQFF
TRBV10-3,15,TRBJ2-2,.,TGTGCCATCAGCTCAAGAGCCTTGAACACCGGGGAGCTGTTTTTT,CAISSRALNTGELFF
TRBV7-9,14,TRBJ2-5,.,TGTGCCAGCAGCTTAGGTGGCTTAGAAACGAGGCAGTACTTC,CASSLGGLETRQYF
TRBV29-1,14,TRBJ2-1,TRBD2,TGCAGCGTCCGCGGACTAGCGGGAGGTAATAAGCAGTTCTTC,CSVRGLAGGNKQFF
TRBV4-1,15,TRBJ2-4,.,TGCGCCAGCAGCCAAGAGGAGAGGGCCAAAAACATTCAGTACTTC,CASSQEERAKNIQYF
TRBV7-7,18,TRBJ2-5,TRBD1,TGTGCTAGCAGCTTAGGGTCGTCTTGGACAGGGGGCCAGGAGACCCAGTACTTC,CASSLGSSWTGGQETQYF
TRBV10-3,14,TRBJ1-2,TRBD1,TGTGCCATCAGGTGGGGACAGCCTCACTATGGCTACACCTTC,CAIRWGQPHYGYTF
TRBV19,14,TRBJ2-1,.,TGTGCCAGTAGTTCCATAGCGAGAGGCAATGAGCAGTTCTTC,CASSSIARGNEQFF
TRBV29-1,14,TRBJ1-2,.,TGCAGCGTTGAAAAGGTGCCACCGGGCTATGGCTACACCTTC,CSVEKVPPGYGYTF
TRBV10-3,14,TRBJ2-7,TRBD2,TGTGCCATCAGGCCTTCCTGGGAGGGCCCCGAGCAGTACTTC,CAIRPSWEGPEQYF
TRBV5-1,15,TRBJ1-4,TRBD1,TGCGCCAGCAGCCGTACAGGGGGAGATGGTGAAAAACTGTTTTTT,CASSRTGGDGEKLFF
TRBV27,13,TRBJ1-5,.,TGTGCCAGCAGTTTATTCAGGGATCAGCCCCAGCATTTT,CASSLFRDQPQHF
TRBV11-3,15,TRBJ1-3,TRBD1,TGTGCCAGCAGCGTCGGACAGGGGGCTGGAAACACCATATATTTT,CASSVGQGAGNTIYF
TRBV27,14,TRBJ2-1,.,TGTGCCAGCAGTTGGACTACGGTAAGCAATGAGCAGTTCTTC,CASSWTTVSNEQFF
TRBV2,14,TRBJ1-5,TRBD1,TGTGCCAGCATACGGGACAGGGCGGATCAGCCCCAGCATTTT,CASIRDRADQPQHF
TRBV27,18,TRBJ2-1,.,TGTGCCAGCAGTTTAGACGGCTCAGGGCCGTCGGAATACAATGAGCAGTTCTTC,CASSLDGSGPSEYNEQFF
TRBV18,16,TRBJ2-3,.,TGTGCCAGCTCACCACCGCAGGGGCGAAGCACAGATACGCAGTATTTT,CASSPPQGRSTDTQYF
TRBV2,13,TRBJ2-5,.,TGTGCCAGCAGTGATGGACAGCGGGAGACCCAGTACTTC,CASSDGQRETQYF
TRBV7-9,17,TRBJ2-1,TRBD2,TGTGCCAGCAGCTTAGGAGTTGTGCGGGAGAGGGGCAATGAGCAGTTCTTC,CASSLGVVRERGNEQFF
TRBV5-4,17,TRBJ2-5,TRBD2,TGTGCCAGCACTCTGGGGGGGGCGGGAGGCACACATGAGACCCAGTACTTC,CASTLGGAGGTHETQYF
TRBV6-4,15,TRBJ2-3,TRBD1,TGTGCCAGCAGTGACCAAGGACAGGGGGGAGATACGCAGTATTTT,CASSDQGQGGDTQYF
TRBV11-2,17,TRBJ2-2,.,TGTGCCAGCAGCTTTAAGCTAGGAACACTCCTCGTCGGGGAGCTGTTTTTT,CASSFKLGTLLVGELFF
TRBV19,11,TRBJ1-2,.,TGTGCCAGTAGTACCGCGTATGGCTACACCTTC,CASSTAYGYTF